One T cell receptor (beta chain) is described in this entry. This specimen belongs to a study of blood T cell repertoires in COVID-19. Study-level information: Material from acute and convalescent COVID-19 was sourced from the United States, Italy and Spain. From T cells, B-cell-depleted T cells, or PBMCs came the material, which was cDNA or gDNA.

Original handling: Estimation of nucleated cell counts relied on the amplification of reference gene primers. The method was immunoSEQ multiplex PCR; TCRdb's version includes in-frame clones alone and lacks a portion of them. The V and J calls and the clone size are those of that table, but D and trimming were determined from the DNA. This sample has some 390,000 clones, with around nine tenths found just once. Germline V gene data show CDR1 as MNHEY and CDR2 as SVGEGT. The CDR3 loop spans 14 amino acids. The V end was cut by 5 bases, the J end by 1 base, with 11 bases between. The sequenced sample consisted of peripheral blood. This clonotype originated in a human donor in a cohort sampled during active COVID-19. The chain recombines TRBV6-2 or TRBV6-3 with TRBJ1-1, with D maybe TRBD1 (6 bases). The CDR3 loop reads CASSAGGTNTEAFF. The DNA for the CDR3 is TGTGCCAGCAGTGCGGGGGGCACGAACACTGAAGCTTTCTTT.